The 13 T cell receptor beta chains below all came from one sample that was sequenced in a study of shared clonotypes between healthy human individuals (dated by TCRdb to between 2020 and 2021). Library generation was performed with the immunoSEQ multiplex PCR assay. Imported from immuneACCESS, the table was reduced by TCRdb to in-frame sequences with V and J called. These copies leave out some clones; in studies compared against another copy, an unresolved V gene accounts for under half, and the cause of the remainder is not known. A total of approximately 640,000 clones appear in this sample, roughly 87% of them only once. Approximately 35% of the sample lies in the top ten. Source material: memory CD8+ T cells from PBMCs. The intended sense of this specimen's cell subset or site label: CD45RO+ cells pooled with CCR7-negative TemRA cells. All receptors derive from a man younger than 35 in good health. Some clones in this sample may be carry-over from other donors' samples.

This clone was observed once. This chain joins TRBV4-1 and TRBJ2-5; TRBD1 matches 10 bases. Germline lookup yields CDR1 MGHRA and CDR2 YSYEKL. This CDR3 spans 16 amino acids. V was pared by 1 base and J by 2 bases, with 4 bases of the junction left unmatched. CDR3 amino acids: CASSQVKGQGQETQYF. CDR3 DNA sequence: TGCGCCAGCAGCCAAGTTAAGGGACAGGGGCAAGAGACCCAGTACTTC.

Here the CDR3 reads CASGVWGLNQPQHF. CDR3 nucleotides: TGTGCCAGTGGGGTCTGGGGGCTCAATCAGCCCCAGCATTTT. The chain joins TRBV5-5 to TRBJ1-5; weak D call: TRBD1 (6 bases). This CDR3 is built from 14 residues. The germline CDR1 and CDR2 sequences are SGHKS and YYEKEE (reference sequence). V lost 8 bases and J 3 bases, leaving 15 bases between the germline ends. The variable domain in full, completed from reference TRBV5-5 and TRBJ1-5, reads DAGVTQSPTHLIKTRGQQVTLRCSPISGHKSVSWYQQVLGQGPQFIFQYYEKEERGRGNFPDRFSARQFPNYSSELNVNALLLGDSALYLCASGVWGLNQPQHFGDGTRLSIL.

The chain is built from TRBV6-6 and TRBJ1-2; 11 bases match TRBD1. Unmatched junction bases numbered 3, after V lost 2 bases and J lost 4 bases. The CDR3 covers 15 residues. Germline V gives CDR1 MNHNY, CDR2 SVGAGI (reference sequence). The CDR3 DNA reads TGTGCCAGCAGTTACGGGACAGGGGGGATCTATGGCTACACCTTC. Translated, it gives CASSYGTGGIYGYTF.

This clone was observed a single time. In DNA form, the CDR3 reads TGTGCCAGCAGCCCGACAGGCTCCTACGAGCAGTACTTC. Translating it yields CASSPTGSYEQYF. The genes are TRBV9 and TRBJ2-7; maybe TRBD1 (6 bases). V was trimmed by 4 bases and J by 0 bases, leaving 8 bases between them. Germline CDR1 SGDLS, CDR2 YYNGEE. This CDR3 region has 13 residues.

This clone appeared a single time. This rearrangement joins TRBV9 to TRBJ2-7, with 9 bases aligning to TRBD1. Unmatched junction bases numbered 6, after V lost 4 bases and J lost 7 bases. Per germline, CDR1 SGDLS and CDR2 YYNGEE. The CDR3 sequence is 13 residues long. In DNA form, the CDR3 reads TGTGCCAGCAGCACGGGGACAGGGCGAGAGCAGTACTTC. This sequence encodes CASSTGTGREQYF.

The rearrangement links TRBV25-1 to TRBJ1-1; the D gene is possibly TRBD1 (5 bases). Germline loops: CDR1 MGHDK, CDR2 SYGVNS. The CDR3 loop spans 14 amino acids. V lost 4 bases to trimming and J lost 1 base, with 10 bases between them. CDR3 nucleotides: TGTGCCAGCAGTGGTGCCAGGGCGAACACTGAAGCTTTCTTT. It codes for CASSGARANTEAFF.

CDR3 bases: TGTGCCAGCAGTTTGGGTTCCCCTAAGTCAGCGGGAGGGCCGATAAGCTCCTACGAGCAGTACTTC. Protein product: CASSLGSPKSAGGPISSYEQYF. The chain is built from TRBV27 and TRBJ2-7, with 10 bases that match TRBD2. The junction had 23 bases not matched to a gene; V was cut back by 3 bases and J by 0 bases. CDR1 is MNHEY and CDR2 is SMNVEV in the germline V gene (reference sequence). This CDR3 is built from 22 residues.

CDR3 DNA sequence: TGTGCCAGCGCAGGGTCCCGCGGGGAGCTGTTTTTT. Translation: CASAGSRGELFF. The chain couples TRBV7-3 to TRBJ2-2; a possible D gene is TRBD1 (5 bases). V was trimmed by 8 bases and J by 7 bases, leaving 11 bases between them. CDR1 is SGHTA and CDR2 is FQGTGA in the germline V gene. The CDR3 is made up of 12 amino acids.

CDR3 in amino acids: CATRQDGEAFF. Written as DNA, the CDR3 is TGTGCCACCAGACAAGACGGGGAAGCTTTCTTT. The chain is built from TRBV15 and TRBJ1-1; D gene ambiguous. CDR1 LNHNV and CDR2 YYDKDF come from the germline V gene (reference sequence). Trimming left V 6 bases short and J 8 bases short, with 10 bases between. This CDR3 has 11 residues.

In the case of this clone: The conserved phenylalanine or tryptophan is not found at the CDR3 terminus, so this likely reflects a read error. This chain uses TRBV2 with TRBJ2-7; D assignment may be TRBD1 or TRBD2 (5 bases each). Trimming took off 0 bases at V and 2 bases at J, with 14 bases between the two ends. CDR1 is SNHLY, CDR2 FYNNEI, per germline. The CDR3 consists of 16 residues. The CDR3 loop reads CASSEAQGATTYEQYL. The CDR3, as DNA: TGTGCCAGCAGTGAAGCCCAGGGAGCCACAACCTACGAGCAGTACCTC.

The V and J genes are TRBV7-8 and TRBJ2-1; no clear D. The V gene lost 1 base and the J gene lost 5 bases, with 27 bases spanning the gap. The CDR3 is made up of 20 amino acids. Germline V gives CDR1 SGHVS, CDR2 FQNEAQ. This CDR3 reads CASSLVTPLGRPTSHNEQFF. The CDR3 nucleotides read TGTGCCAGCAGCTTAGTTACCCCGCTTGGACGGCCGACCTCGCACAATGAGCAGTTCTTC.

The chain links TRBV2 to TRBJ2-2; 7 nucleotides line up with TRBD1. The CDR3 has 15 amino acids. V trimming: 6 bases; J trimming: 3 bases; junction bases outside the gene matches: 7. Germline CDR1 SNHLY, CDR2 FYNNEI. The CDR3 sequence: CASSRDRGDTGELFF. The CDR3 region has the DNA TGTGCCAGCAGCCGGGACAGAGGGGACACCGGGGAGCTGTTTTTT.

The CDR3: CASSYSAGNIQYF. CDR3 nucleotides: TGTGCCAGCAGTTACTCAGCAGGGAACATTCAGTACTTC. The V call is TRBV6-5, the J call TRBJ2-4; tentatively, D is TRBD1 (5 bases). The CDR3 spans 13 residues. CDR1 and CDR2 (germline): MNHEY, SVGAGI. Trimming shortened V by 0 bases and J by 7 bases, and 7 bases separated the two germline ends.